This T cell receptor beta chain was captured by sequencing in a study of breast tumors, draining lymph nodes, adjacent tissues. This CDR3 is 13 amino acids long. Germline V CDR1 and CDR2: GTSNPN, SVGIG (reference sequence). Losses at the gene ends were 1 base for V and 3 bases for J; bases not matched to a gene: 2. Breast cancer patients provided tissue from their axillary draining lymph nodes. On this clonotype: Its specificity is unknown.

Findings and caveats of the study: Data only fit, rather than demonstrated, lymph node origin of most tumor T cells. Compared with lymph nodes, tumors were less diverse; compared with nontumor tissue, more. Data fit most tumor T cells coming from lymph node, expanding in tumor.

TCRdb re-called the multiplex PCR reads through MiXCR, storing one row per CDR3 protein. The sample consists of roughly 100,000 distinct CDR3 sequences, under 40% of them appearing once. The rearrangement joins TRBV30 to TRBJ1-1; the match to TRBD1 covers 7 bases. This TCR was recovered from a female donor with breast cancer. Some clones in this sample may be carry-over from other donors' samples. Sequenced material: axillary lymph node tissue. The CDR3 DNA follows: TGTGCCTGGAGTGAAACAGGGGACACTGAAGCTTTCTTT. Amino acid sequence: CAWSETGDTEAFF.